This T cell receptor beta chain was captured in a study of spatial heterogeneity in lung cancer. General observations from the study: The appearance of ubiquitous expanded tumor TCRs in blood was greater at resection than follow-up.

CDR1 and CDR2 from the germline V gene are MGHRA and YSYEKL. Trimming removed 0 bases at V and 4 bases at J, with 10 bases between. The CDR3 has 15 amino acids. The study tagged each TCR cDNA molecule with a unique molecular identifier. TCRdb called the 5' RACE reads again in MiXCR, with one record for every CDR3 protein. The profile covers about 52,000 distinct CDR3 sequences, with approximately 7% appearing a single time and roughly 2.7% taken by the ten largest. As concerns this clonotype: As yet, its antigen is unknown.

Time point in this sample: sample taken at primary tumor resection. In each case, whole RNA from tumor, nontumor lung or frozen PBMC was sequenced unsorted. About 73 TRACERx patients with early, untreated non-small cell lung cancer donated samples. Sample: PBMCs, taken at surgery. This rearrangement joins TRBV4-1 to TRBJ2-1; D is uncertain. The sequence derives from a female donor with early-stage non-small cell lung cancer. The DNA of the CDR3 is TGCGCCAGCAGCCAAGAAGTAGGTAGATACAATGAGCAGTTCTTC. Residues: CASSQEVGRYNEQFF.